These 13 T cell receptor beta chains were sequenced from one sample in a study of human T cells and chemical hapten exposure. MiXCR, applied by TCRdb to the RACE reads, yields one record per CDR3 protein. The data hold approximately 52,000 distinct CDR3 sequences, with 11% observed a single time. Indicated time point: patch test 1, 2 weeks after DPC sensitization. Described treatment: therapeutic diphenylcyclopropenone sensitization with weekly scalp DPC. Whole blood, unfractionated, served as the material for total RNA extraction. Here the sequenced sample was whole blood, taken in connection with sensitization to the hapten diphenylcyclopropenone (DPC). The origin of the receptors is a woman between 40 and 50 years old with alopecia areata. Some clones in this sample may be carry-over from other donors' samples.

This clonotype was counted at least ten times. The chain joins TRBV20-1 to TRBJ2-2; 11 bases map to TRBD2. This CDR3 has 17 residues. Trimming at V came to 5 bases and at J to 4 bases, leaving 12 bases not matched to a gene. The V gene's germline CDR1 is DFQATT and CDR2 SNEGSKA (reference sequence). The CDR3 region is CSAQHPSGGSGTGELFF. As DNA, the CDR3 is TGCAGTGCTCAACACCCTAGCGGGGGGTCGGGCACCGGGGAGCTGTTTTTT.

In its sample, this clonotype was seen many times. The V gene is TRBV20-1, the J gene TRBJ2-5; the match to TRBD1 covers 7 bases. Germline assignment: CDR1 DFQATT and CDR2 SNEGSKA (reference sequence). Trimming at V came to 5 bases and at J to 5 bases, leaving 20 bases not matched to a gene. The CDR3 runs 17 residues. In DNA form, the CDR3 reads TGCAGTGCTCCAGACAGGGCCCGATACCTCTCCGTGGAGACCCAGTACTTC. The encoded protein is CSAPDRARYLSVETQYF.

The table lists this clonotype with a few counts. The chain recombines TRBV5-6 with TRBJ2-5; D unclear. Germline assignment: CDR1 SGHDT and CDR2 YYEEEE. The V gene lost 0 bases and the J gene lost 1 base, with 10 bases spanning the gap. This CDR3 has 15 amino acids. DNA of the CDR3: TGTGCCAGCAGCTTGGTTCTAGGATCCCAAGAGACCCAGTACTTC. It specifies CASSLVLGSQETQYF.

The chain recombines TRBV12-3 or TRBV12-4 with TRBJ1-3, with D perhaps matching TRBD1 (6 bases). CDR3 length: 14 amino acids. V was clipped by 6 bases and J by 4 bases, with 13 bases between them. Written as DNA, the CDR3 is TGTGCCAGCAGCCTCCGAGGACAGGGAAACACCATATATTTT. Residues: CASSLRGQGNTIYF.

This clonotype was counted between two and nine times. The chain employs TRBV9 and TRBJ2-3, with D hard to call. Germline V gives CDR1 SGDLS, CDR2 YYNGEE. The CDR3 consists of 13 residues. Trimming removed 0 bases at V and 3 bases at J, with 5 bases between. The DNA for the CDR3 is TGTGCCAGCAGCGTAGGAGTGACAGATACGCAGTATTTT. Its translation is CASSVGVTDTQYF.

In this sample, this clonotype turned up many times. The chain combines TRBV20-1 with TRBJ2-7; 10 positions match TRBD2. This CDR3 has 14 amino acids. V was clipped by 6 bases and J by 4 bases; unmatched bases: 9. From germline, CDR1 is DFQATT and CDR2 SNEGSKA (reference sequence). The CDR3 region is CSAPRAGGRYEQYF. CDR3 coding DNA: TGCAGTGCCCCCCGAGCGGGAGGGCGGTACGAGCAGTACTTC.

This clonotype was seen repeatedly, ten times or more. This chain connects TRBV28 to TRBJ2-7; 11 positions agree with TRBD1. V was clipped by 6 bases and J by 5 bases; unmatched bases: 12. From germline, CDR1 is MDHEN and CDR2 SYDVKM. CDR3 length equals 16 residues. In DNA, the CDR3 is TGTGCCAGCAGCCTTAGGACAGGGGGCCTCTTGGACGAGCAGTACTTC. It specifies CASSLRTGGLLDEQYF.

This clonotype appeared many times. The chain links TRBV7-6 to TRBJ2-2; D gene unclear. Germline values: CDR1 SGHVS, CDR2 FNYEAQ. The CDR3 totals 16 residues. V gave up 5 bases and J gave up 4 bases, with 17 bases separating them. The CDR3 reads CASSLRGLAGTGELFF. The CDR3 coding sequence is TGTGCCAGCAGCCTTCGAGGTTTAGCTGGCACCGGGGAGCTGTTTTTT. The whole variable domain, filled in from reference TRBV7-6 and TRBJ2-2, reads GAGVSQSPRYKVTKRGQDVALRCDPISGHVSLYWYRQALGQGPEFLTYFNYEAQQDKSGLPNDRFSAERPEGSISTLTIQRTEQRDSAMYRCASSLRGLAGTGELFFGEGSRLTVL.

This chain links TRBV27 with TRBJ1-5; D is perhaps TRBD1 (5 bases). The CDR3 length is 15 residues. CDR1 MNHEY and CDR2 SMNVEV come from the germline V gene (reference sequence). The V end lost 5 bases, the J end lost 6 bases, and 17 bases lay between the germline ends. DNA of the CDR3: TGTGCCAGCAGTCCGAGGGGAATACCTAGTCAGCCCCAGCATTTT. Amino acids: CASSPRGIPSQPQHF.

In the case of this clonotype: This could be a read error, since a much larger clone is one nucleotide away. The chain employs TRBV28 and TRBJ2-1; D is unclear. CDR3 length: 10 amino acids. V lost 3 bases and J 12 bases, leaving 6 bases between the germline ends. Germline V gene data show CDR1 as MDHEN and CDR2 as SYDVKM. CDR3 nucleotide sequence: TGTGCCAGCAGTTTCACTGGGCAGTTCTTC. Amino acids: CASSFTGQFF.

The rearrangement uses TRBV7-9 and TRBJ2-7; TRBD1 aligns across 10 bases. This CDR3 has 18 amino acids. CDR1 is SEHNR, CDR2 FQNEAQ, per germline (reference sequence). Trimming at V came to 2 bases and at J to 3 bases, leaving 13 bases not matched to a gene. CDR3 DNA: TGTGCCAGCAGCTTAATTTGGAATATCCGGGACAGGGGCTACGAGCAGTACTTC. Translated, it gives CASSLIWNIRDRGYEQYF. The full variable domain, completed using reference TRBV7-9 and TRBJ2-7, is DTGVSQNPRHKITKRGQNVTFRCDPISEHNRLYWYRQTLGQGPEFLTYFQNEAQLEKSRLLSDRFSAERPKGSFSTLEIQRTEQGDSAMYLCASSLIWNIRDRGYEQYFGPGTRLTVT.

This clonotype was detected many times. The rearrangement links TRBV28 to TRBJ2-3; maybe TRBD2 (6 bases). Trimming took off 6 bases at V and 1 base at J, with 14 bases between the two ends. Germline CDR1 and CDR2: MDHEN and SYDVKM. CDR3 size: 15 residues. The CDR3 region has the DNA TGTGCCAGCAGAACTGCTAGCGTCGGCACAGATACGCAGTATTTT. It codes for CASRTASVGTDTQYF.

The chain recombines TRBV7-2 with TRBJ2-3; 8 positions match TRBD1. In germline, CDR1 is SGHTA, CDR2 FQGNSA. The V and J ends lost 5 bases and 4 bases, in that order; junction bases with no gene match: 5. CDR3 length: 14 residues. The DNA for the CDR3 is TGTGCCAGCAGCCTTGGACAGGGCCCAGATACGCAGTATTTT. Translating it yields CASSLGQGPDTQYF.